The 24 T cell receptor beta chains listed next were all sequenced from one sample in a study of beta chain features in type 1 diabetes. Study-level results: Within each of all four CD4+ subsets, Type 1 diabetes patients had TCRB CDR3s that were moderately but significantly shorter.

Every isolated RNA sample was fully reverse transcribed, so sequencing captured expressed TCRB transcripts. The data were produced by immunoSEQ multiplex PCR, yet TCRdb's version contains in-frame clones alone and is incomplete. The table includes hundreds of thousands of clones, over 13% detected once. These receptors' antigens are unknown. Sequencing used naive CD4+ T cells from blood. These TCRs come from a man aged 18-30 years with type 1 diabetes.

This clone was counted only a few times. The V gene is TRBV7-8, the J gene TRBJ2-7, with 7 bases identical to TRBD2. V gave up 3 bases and J gave up 0 bases; unmatched junction bases: 2. Germline V lookup: CDR1 SGHVS, CDR2 FQNEAQ. This CDR3 is 14 amino acids long. As DNA, the CDR3 is TGTGCCAGCAGCTTGGGCGGGGGCTCCTACGAGCAGTACTTC. Translated: CASSLGGGSYEQYF.

This chain joins TRBV7-9 and TRBJ1-4; no definite D call. The CDR3 totals 14 residues. Trimming removed 1 base from V and 5 bases from J, with 8 bases in between. CDR1 is SEHNR, CDR2 FQNEAQ, per germline (reference sequence). For the CDR3, the DNA is TGTGCCAGCAGCTTAGGACACCAAAATGAAAAACTGTTTTTT. It yields the protein CASSLGHQNEKLFF.

J is TRBJ2-1 and V is TRBV5-1, with 10 positions matching TRBD2. The CDR3 spans 17 residues. The trim removed 4 bases at V and 2 bases at J, leaving 9 bases unmatched. The germline V gene encodes CDR1 SGHRS and CDR2 YFSETQ. CDR3 sequence (DNA): TGCGCCAGCAGCAGCTCTAGCGGGAGTCTCGCCTACAATGAGCAGTTCTTC. This codes for CASSSSSGSLAYNEQFF.

J is TRBJ2-5 and V is TRBV28, with 8 bases aligning to TRBD2. The trim removed 6 bases at V and 4 bases at J, leaving 7 bases unmatched. The CDR3 has 14 amino acids. Germline V lookup: CDR1 MDHEN, CDR2 SYDVKM. The CDR3 sequence: CASRAGGRPETQYF. CDR3 bases: TGTGCCAGCAGGGCGGGGGGAAGGCCAGAGACCCAGTACTTC.

This clone turned up a few times. The same CDR3 is also encoded by other DNA sequences in this sample. The genes are TRBV7-9 and TRBJ1-6; no firm D call. This CDR3 contains 11 residues. The V gene's germline CDR1 is SEHNR and CDR2 FQNEAQ (reference sequence). Trimming took 1 base from V and 8 from J, leaving 0 bases between them. The CDR3 region has the DNA TGTGCCAGCAGCTTAGATTCACCCCTCCACTTT. Amino acid sequence: CASSLDSPLHF.

The rearrangement joins TRBV5-4 to TRBJ2-5; D is possibly TRBD1 or TRBD2 (6 bases each). The CDR3 extends over 14 amino acids. Germline values: CDR1 SGHNT, CDR2 YYREEE (reference sequence). V was cut by 4 bases and J by 5 bases, with 15 bases left in between. CDR3 DNA: TGTGCCAGCAGCGCCAATCGGGGGCCGGAGACCCAGTACTTC. Translating gives CASSANRGPETQYF.

The V gene is TRBV2, the J gene TRBJ2-7, with unresolved D. This CDR3 contains 13 residues. Germline-derived CDR1 and CDR2 are SNHLY and FYNNEI. V dropped 10 bases and J dropped 0 bases, with 13 bases sitting between them. The CDR3 loop reads CATQRVPSYEQYF. CDR3 DNA: TGTGCCACCCAACGGGTCCCCTCCTACGAGCAGTACTTC.

This clone was observed a handful of times. The gene calls are TRBV4-3 and TRBJ1-2; 8 bases line up with TRBD1. V shed 0 bases, J shed 8 bases, and the junction held 5 bases outside the gene matches. Germline V gene data show CDR1 as LGHNA and CDR2 as YSLEER. The CDR3 loop spans 14 amino acids. The CDR3 nucleotides read TGCGCCAGCAGCCAAGACCGGGACAGGTTCGGCTACACCTTC. It translates to CASSQDRDRFGYTF.

The V gene is TRBV18, the J gene TRBJ2-4; 8 positions agree with TRBD1. The CDR3 spans 20 residues. Germline V CDR1 and CDR2: KGHSH, LQKENI. V gave up 4 bases and J gave up 5 bases; unmatched junction bases: 22. The CDR3: CASSLRRIWDRTKKENIQYF. CDR3 bases: TGTGCCAGCTCACTACGAAGAATCTGGGACAGGACTAAGAAGGAAAACATTCAGTACTTC.

The V call is TRBV5-1, the J call TRBJ1-3; a possible D gene is TRBD1 (5 bases). Trimming removed 1 base at V and 1 base at J, with 9 bases between. This CDR3 contains 15 residues. The germline gives CDR1 SGHRS, CDR2 YFSETQ. CDR3 DNA: TGCGCCAGCAGCTTGTGGGGGGATTCTGGAAACACCATATATTTT. It specifies CASSLWGDSGNTIYF.

This clone was seen a few times. The rearrangement links TRBV5-4 to TRBJ2-7; D not resolved. CDR1 is SGHNT and CDR2 is YYREEE in the germline V gene (reference sequence). Trimming took off 4 bases at V and 1 base at J, with 9 bases between the two ends. This CDR3 is 13 amino acids long. The CDR3 loop is CASSRSGSYEQYF. The CDR3 nucleotides read TGTGCCAGCAGCCGATCGGGTTCCTACGAGCAGTACTTC.

This clone was seen a few times. The chain employs TRBV29-1 and TRBJ1-2; 11 bases agree with TRBD1. J was trimmed by 8 bases and V by 5 bases; bases with no gene match: 10. The CDR3 runs 14 residues. Germline V gives CDR1 SQVTM, CDR2 ANQGSEA. The DNA for the CDR3 is TGCAGCGTTTGGACAGGGGGCACGGCGGAGGGCTACACCTTC. As protein: CSVWTGGTAEGYTF. Full variable domain (remainder filled in from reference TRBV29-1 and TRBJ1-2): SAVISQKPSRDICQRGTSLTIQCQVDSQVTMMFWYRQQPGQSLTLIATANQGSEATYESGFVIDKFPISRPNLTFSTLTVSNMSPEDSSIYLCSVWTGGTAEGYTFGSGTRLTVV.

The rearrangement uses TRBV5-1 and TRBJ2-1; 9 nucleotides match TRBD2. The germline CDR1 and CDR2 sequences are SGHRS and YFSETQ. Trimming at V came to 4 bases and at J to 9 bases, leaving 14 bases not matched to a gene. The CDR3 consists of 16 residues. This CDR3 is CASSTRLAASLGEQFF. CDR3 in DNA: TGCGCCAGCAGCACAAGACTAGCGGCCTCCCTAGGTGAGCAGTTCTTC.

This chain links TRBV30 with TRBJ1-2, with D uncertain. The V gene lost 1 base and the J gene lost 5 bases, with 11 bases spanning the gap. The CDR3 loop spans 13 amino acids. Germline CDR1 and CDR2: GTSNPN and SVGIG (reference sequence). This chain's CDR3 is CAWSDIWGYGYTF. The CDR3, as DNA: TGTGCCTGGAGTGATATATGGGGATATGGCTACACCTTC.

The chain has TRBV19 and TRBJ2-2; 7 bases are a match to TRBD1. Per germline, CDR1 LNHDA and CDR2 SQIVND (reference sequence). The CDR3 sequence is 16 residues long. V lost 7 bases to trimming and J lost 4 bases; unmatched junction nucleotides: 12. The CDR3 protein is CASTLDRVDFTGELFF. For the CDR3, the DNA is TGTGCCAGTACCCTCGACAGGGTAGATTTCACCGGGGAGCTGTTTTTT.

The CDR3 bases are TGTGCCTGGAGTCAGTTAGGACAGGGTGGGTCCTACGAGCAGTACTTC. Amino acid sequence: CAWSQLGQGGSYEQYF. The chain combines TRBV30 with TRBJ2-7; TRBD1 matches at 8 bases. Germline V gives CDR1 GTSNPN, CDR2 SVGIG (reference sequence). The V segment lost 2 bases and the J segment 1 base; nucleotides outside the gene matches: 10. The CDR3 loop spans 16 amino acids.

The rearrangement links TRBV6-6 to TRBJ2-7; D not resolved. The CDR3 totals 13 residues. V lost 6 bases, J lost 5 bases, and 14 bases lay in between. Germline CDR1 is MNHNY and CDR2 is SVGAGI (reference sequence). The CDR3 sequence is CASRDELTHEQYF. CDR3 DNA sequence: TGTGCCAGCAGGGACGAACTAACCCACGAGCAGTACTTC.

V is TRBV30 and J is TRBJ1-3; perhaps TRBD1 as D (5 bases). Germline-derived CDR1 and CDR2 are GTSNPN and SVGIG (reference sequence). V lost 3 bases, J lost 2 bases, and 11 bases lay in between. The CDR3 sequence is 14 residues long. The CDR3 nucleotides read TGTGCCTGGAGCGTAATGGGGCCTGGAAACACCATATATTTT. Protein sequence: CAWSVMGPGNTIYF.

This clone was observed a handful of times. The V and J genes are TRBV7-3 and TRBJ2-2; 10 nucleotides agree with TRBD1. V dropped 5 bases and J dropped 5; count of bases not matched to a gene: 5. Looked up from germline, CDR1 is SGHTA and CDR2 is FQGTGA. CDR3 length equals 15 residues. CDR3 protein: CASSPRDRGTGELFF. In DNA, the CDR3 is TGTGCCAGCAGCCCCCGGGACAGGGGAACCGGGGAGCTGTTTTTT.

In its sample, this clone was seen a few times. The chain combines TRBV9 with TRBJ1-3; 8 bases line up with TRBD1. This CDR3 region has 15 residues. The germline gives CDR1 SGDLS, CDR2 YYNGEE. Trimming removed 3 bases from V and 4 bases from J; junction bases left unmatched: 6. The CDR3 protein is CASSAGTGEGNTIYF. The CDR3 DNA follows: TGTGCCAGCAGCGCTGGGACAGGTGAAGGAAACACCATATATTTT.

There are a few counts of this clone. At the DNA level, this CDR3 is encoded by other sequences in the same sample as well. This chain links TRBV30 with TRBJ1-2, with D possibly TRBD1 on 5 matching bases. Per germline, CDR1 GTSNPN and CDR2 SVGIG (reference sequence). The CDR3 runs to 12 residues. V was clipped by 5 bases and J by 4 bases, with 11 bases between them. CDR3 region: CAWGDPGYGYTF. The DNA of the CDR3 is TGTGCCTGGGGGGACCCCGGCTATGGCTACACCTTC.

There are a few counts of this clone. CDR3 loop: CAWSTAWGRTGVRQETQYF. CDR3 DNA: TGTGCCTGGAGTACCGCTTGGGGACGGACAGGGGTTCGGCAAGAGACCCAGTACTTC. The chain uses TRBV30 and TRBJ2-5; 9 bases agree with TRBD1. With V trimmed by 2 bases and J by 2 bases, 18 bases remained unmatched. Per the germline V gene, CDR1 is GTSNPN and CDR2 is SVGIG (reference sequence). The CDR3 runs 19 residues.

The CDR3 nucleotides read TGTGCCAGCAGTTTATCGTGGCAGGCTCATCAGCCCCAGCATTTT. Translation: CASSLSWQAHQPQHF. The V gene is TRBV27, the J gene TRBJ1-5, with D hard to call. Per germline, CDR1 MNHEY and CDR2 SMNVEV (reference sequence). The CDR3 length is 15 residues. The germline V and J ends were trimmed by 0 bases and 5 bases, with 11 bases remaining between them.

This chain uses TRBV29-1 with TRBJ2-5; 7 nucleotides align to TRBD1. J lost 5 bases, V lost 1 base, and 16 bases had no gene match. Germline V gene data show CDR1 as SQVTM and CDR2 as ANQGSEA. This CDR3 is 17 amino acids long. This CDR3 is CSVEGGGSLVDSETQYF. In DNA form, the CDR3 reads TGCAGCGTTGAAGGAGGGGGCAGTTTGGTCGATTCGGAGACCCAGTACTTC.